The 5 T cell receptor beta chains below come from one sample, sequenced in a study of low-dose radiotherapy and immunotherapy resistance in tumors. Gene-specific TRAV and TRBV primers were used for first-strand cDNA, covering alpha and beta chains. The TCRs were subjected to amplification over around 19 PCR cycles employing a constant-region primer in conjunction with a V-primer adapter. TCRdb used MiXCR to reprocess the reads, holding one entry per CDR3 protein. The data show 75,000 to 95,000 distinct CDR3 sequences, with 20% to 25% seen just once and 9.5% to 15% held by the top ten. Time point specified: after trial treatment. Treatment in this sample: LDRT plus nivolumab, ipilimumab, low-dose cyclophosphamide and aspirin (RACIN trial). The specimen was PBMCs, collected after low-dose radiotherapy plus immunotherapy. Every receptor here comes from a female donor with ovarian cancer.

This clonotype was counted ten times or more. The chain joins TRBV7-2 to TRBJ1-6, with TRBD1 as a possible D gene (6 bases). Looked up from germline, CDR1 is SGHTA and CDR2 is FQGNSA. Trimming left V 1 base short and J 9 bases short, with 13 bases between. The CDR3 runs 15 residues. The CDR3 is CASSLEGVRSSPLHF. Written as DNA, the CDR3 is TGTGCCAGCAGCTTAGAGGGGGTACGGTCTTCACCCCTCCACTTT. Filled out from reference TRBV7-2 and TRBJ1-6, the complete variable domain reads GAGVSQSPSNKVTEKGKDVELRCDPISGHTALYWYRQSLGQGLEFLIYFQGNSAPDKSGLPSDRFSAERTGGSVSTLTIQRTQQEDSAVYLCASSLEGVRSSPLHFGNGTRLTVT.

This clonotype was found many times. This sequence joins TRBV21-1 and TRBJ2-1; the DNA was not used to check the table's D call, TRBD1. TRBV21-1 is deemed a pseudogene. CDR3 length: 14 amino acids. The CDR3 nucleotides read TGTGCCAGCATCAGCCGCGGGACACCGAATGAGCAGTTCTTC. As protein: CASISRGTPNEQFF.

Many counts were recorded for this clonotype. The DNA of the CDR3 is TGTGCCAGTAGTATCCCCGGGTACACCGGGGAGCTGTTTTTT. This translates into CASSIPGYTGELFF. V gene TRBV19 combines with J gene TRBJ2-2; D uncertain. Germline V lookup: CDR1 LNHDA, CDR2 SQIVND (reference sequence). Between the trimmed V and J ends, which lost 3 bases and 3 bases, there was a span of 8 bases. The CDR3 covers 14 residues.

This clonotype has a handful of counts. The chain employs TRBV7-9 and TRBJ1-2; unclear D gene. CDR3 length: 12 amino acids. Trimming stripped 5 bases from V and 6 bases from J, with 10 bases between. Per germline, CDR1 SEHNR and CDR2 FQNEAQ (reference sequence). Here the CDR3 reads CASSLNFDGYTF. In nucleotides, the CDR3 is TGTGCCAGCAGCCTCAACTTCGATGGCTACACCTTC.

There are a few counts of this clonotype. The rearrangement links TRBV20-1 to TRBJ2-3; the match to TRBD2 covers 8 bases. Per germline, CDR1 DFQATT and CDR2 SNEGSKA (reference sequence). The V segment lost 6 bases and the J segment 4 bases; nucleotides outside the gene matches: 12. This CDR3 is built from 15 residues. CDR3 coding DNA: TGCAGTGCCATTTCCGTGGGACTAGTGGCAGATACGCAGTATTTT. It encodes CSAISVGLVADTQYF.